The 24 T cell receptor beta chains below were found in one sample sequenced in a study of PD-1 blockade in classical Hodgkin lymphoma. Brentuximab vedotin exposure varied, and every patient relapsed after autologous stem cell transplantation. Data came from immunoSEQ multiplex PCR; TCRdb stores just in-frame clones and leaves some out. Here the sample spans 60,000 to 75,000 clones, 90% being singletons. The sequencing here drew on peripheral blood mononuclear cells (PBMCs), taken at baseline. Source of these receptors: a human donor with classical Hodgkin lymphoma.

The chain links TRBV7-8 to TRBJ2-7; 11 bases line up with TRBD2. Germline CDR1 is SGHVS and CDR2 is FQNEAQ. J lost 4 bases, V lost 1 base, and 6 bases had no gene match. CDR3 length: 16 amino acids. The CDR3 spells CASSLDYGTSGYEQYF. CDR3 in DNA: TGTGCCAGCAGCTTAGATTATGGGACTAGCGGTTACGAGCAGTACTTC.

V is TRBV27 and J is TRBJ1-2; 7 bases map to TRBD1. The germline gives CDR1 MNHEY, CDR2 SMNVEV (reference sequence). The junction had 6 bases not matched to a gene; V was cut back by 3 bases and J by 8 bases. The CDR3 totals 13 residues. CDR3 protein: CASSFLAGGGYTF. CDR3 nucleotides: TGTGCCAGCAGTTTTCTGGCAGGGGGGGGCTACACCTTC.

The chain combines TRBV19 with TRBJ2-1; D is tentatively TRBD1 or TRBD2 (6 bases each). The length of the CDR3 is 15 residues. Trimming took 6 bases from V and 6 from J, leaving 18 bases between them. CDR1 and CDR2 from the germline V gene are LNHDA and SQIVND (reference sequence). The CDR3 DNA is TGTGCCAGTAGGGTCGGGGGCCAGACAGGCAATGAGCAGTTCTTC. This translates into CASRVGGQTGNEQFF.

The V call is TRBV5-8, the J call TRBJ2-1; 11 nucleotides align to TRBD2. This CDR3 contains 16 residues. With V trimmed by 2 bases and J by 4 bases, 5 bases remained unmatched. Germline V gene lookup returns CDR1 SGHTS and CDR2 YDEGEE. The DNA for the CDR3 is TGTGCCAGCAGCTTTAGCGGGGGGGATCCATACAATGAGCAGTTCTTC. This sequence encodes CASSFSGGDPYNEQFF.

CDR3 protein: CASSLNEETIDHSTDTQYF. The CDR3 DNA reads TGTGCCAGCAGTTTAAATGAGGAGACCATCGATCATAGCACAGATACGCAGTATTTT. The chain combines TRBV28 with TRBJ2-3; D ambiguous. V was pared by 2 bases and J by 0 bases, with 21 bases between. There are 19 residues in the CDR3. Germline loops: CDR1 MDHEN, CDR2 SYDVKM.

V and J are TRBV18 and TRBJ1-4; TRBD1 agrees at 9 bases. With V trimmed by 6 bases and J by 0 bases, 5 bases remained unmatched. The CDR3 has 16 amino acids. Germline V CDR1 and CDR2: KGHSH, LQKENI. The CDR3 loop reads CASSGQGISTNEKLFF. CDR3 bases: TGTGCCAGCTCGGGACAGGGTATTTCAACTAATGAAAAACTGTTTTTT. The full variable domain, with the rest looked up from reference TRBV18 and TRBJ1-4, is NAGVMQNPRHLVRRRGQEARLRCSPMKGHSHVYWYRQLPEEGLKFMVYLQKENIIDESGMPKERFSAEFPKEGPSILRIQQVVRGDSAAYFCASSGQGISTNEKLFFGSGTQLSVL.

The chain carries TRBV5-5 and TRBJ2-7; D ambiguous. This CDR3 is 16 amino acids long. Germline assignment: CDR1 SGHKS and CDR2 YYEKEE (reference sequence). V gave up 0 bases and J gave up 3 bases, with 16 bases separating them. The CDR3 loop is CASSLVWAAIYYEQYF. CDR3 in DNA: TGTGCCAGCAGCTTGGTCTGGGCAGCGATCTACTACGAGCAGTACTTC.

The genes are TRBV6-6 and TRBJ2-5; 7 bases match TRBD2. V was clipped by 0 bases and J by 5 bases; unmatched bases: 6. There are 15 residues in the CDR3. Germline lookup yields CDR1 MNHNY and CDR2 SVGAGI (reference sequence). The CDR3: CASSYSGGSGETQYF. CDR3 coding DNA: TGTGCCAGCAGTTACTCGGGGGGGTCTGGGGAGACCCAGTACTTC.

Turning to this clone: This CDR3 is also generated by other DNA sequences in the sample. The chain has TRBV9 and TRBJ1-3; 7 bases fit TRBD1. The germline gives CDR1 SGDLS, CDR2 YYNGEE. V shed 3 bases and J 3 bases; nucleotides not matched to a gene: 6. The CDR3 is 15 residues long. This chain's CDR3 is CASSALRDSGNTIYF. The CDR3 coding sequence is TGTGCCAGCAGCGCCCTCCGGGACAGTGGAAACACCATATATTTT.

The V call is TRBV27, the J call TRBJ2-3; D is undetermined. From germline, CDR1 is MNHEY and CDR2 SMNVEV (reference sequence). V lost 8 bases, J lost 1 base, and 1 base lay in between. The CDR3 spans 10 residues. The chain's CDR3 is CASGTDTQYF. The DNA of the CDR3 is TGTGCCAGCGGCACAGATACGCAGTATTTT.

This chain links TRBV29-1 with TRBJ2-2, with TRBD2 identical over 7 bases. The CDR3 extends over 14 amino acids. Trimming cost V 6 bases and J 7 bases; bases outside gene matches: 11. The germline gives CDR1 SQVTM, CDR2 ANQGSEA. The CDR3 here is CSVVQRDSHGELFF. CDR3 coding DNA: TGCAGCGTAGTACAGCGGGATTCCCACGGGGAGCTGTTTTTT.

The rearrangement links TRBV4-1 to TRBJ1-5; D unresolved. The ends were cut back, 0 bases at V and 4 bases at J, with 10 bases in the middle. The germline V gene has CDR1 MGHRA and CDR2 YSYEKL. The CDR3 length is 15 residues. DNA of the CDR3: TGCGCCAGCAGCCAAGAGGGTCGCGGGAATCAGCCCCAGCATTTT. Its protein is CASSQEGRGNQPQHF.

V and J are TRBV18 and TRBJ2-7, with D perhaps assigned TRBD1 or TRBD2 (5 bases each). The CDR3 sequence is 16 residues long. Germline V lookup: CDR1 KGHSH, CDR2 LQKENI. Trimming removed 3 bases from V and 2 bases from J, with 17 bases in between. CDR3 nucleotide sequence: TGTGCCAGCTCACCTGGGGACCGCCTGGGCACCTACGAGCAGTACTTC. Protein sequence: CASSPGDRLGTYEQYF.

This clone was observed once. CDR3 loop: CASSTTLSTDTQYF. Here the CDR3 DNA reads TGTGCCAGCAGCACGACACTCAGCACAGATACGCAGTATTTT. The chain joins TRBV5-5 to TRBJ2-3; D is ambiguous. CDR3 length: 14 amino acids. Germline assignment: CDR1 SGHKS and CDR2 YYEKEE (reference sequence). Deletions cut 4 bases from V and 0 bases from J, with 9 bases between.

The CDR3 DNA reads as TGTGCCAGCAGCGTAGATTCAACAGGGACAGGAAACACCATATATTTT. This gives the protein CASSVDSTGTGNTIYF. The chain combines TRBV9 with TRBJ1-3, with a weak D call TRBD1 (6 bases). The germline V gene has CDR1 SGDLS and CDR2 YYNGEE. Trimming shortened V by 0 bases and J by 4 bases, and 14 bases separated the two germline ends. The CDR3 totals 16 residues.

The V gene is TRBV29-1, the J gene TRBJ2-1, with TRBD2 matching 11 bases. V gave up 3 bases and J gave up 4 bases; unmatched junction bases: 5. Germline CDR1 and CDR2: SQVTM and ANQGSEA. The CDR3 is 15 amino acids. The CDR3 DNA reads TGCAGCGTTGACCCCCTAGCGGGAGGTTACAATGAGCAGTTCTTC. Protein sequence: CSVDPLAGGYNEQFF.

This clone is termed medium-sized. DNA of the CDR3: TGTGCCAGCAGTGCATCATCCTACGAGCAGTACTTC. It encodes CASSASSYEQYF. The V and J genes are TRBV2 and TRBJ2-7; D is ambiguous. The germline V gene encodes CDR1 SNHLY and CDR2 FYNNEI. Trimming cost V 4 bases and J 1 base, with 5 bases left between them. The CDR3 contains 12 residues.

The chain links TRBV7-8 to TRBJ2-5; D possibly corresponds to TRBD1 (6 bases). V shed 1 base and J shed 1 base, with 13 bases lying between them. CDR1 is SGHVS and CDR2 is FQNEAQ in the germline V gene. The CDR3 contains 16 residues. The CDR3 region has the DNA TGTGCCAGCAGCTTAGGCGGCGGACAGCTCCAAGAGACCCAGTACTTC. It codes for CASSLGGGQLQETQYF. The full variable domain, rest sourced from reference TRBV7-8 and TRBJ2-5, is GAGVSQSPRYKVAKRGQDVALRCDPISGHVSLFWYQQALGQGPEFLTYFQNEAQLDKSGLPSDRFFAERPEGSVSTLKIQRTQQEDSAVYLCASSLGGGQLQETQYFGPGTRLLVL.

The V gene is TRBV5-1, the J gene TRBJ2-2; TRBD2 matches at 8 bases. The CDR3 is made up of 15 amino acids. Germline-derived CDR1 and CDR2 are SGHRS and YFSETQ. V was clipped by 5 bases and J by 2 bases; unmatched bases: 5. The CDR3 spells CASRGLAGNTGELFF. DNA for the CDR3: TGCGCCAGCAGGGGGCTAGCGGGTAACACCGGGGAGCTGTTTTTT.

The CDR3: CASSLLTGLSGELFF. The DNA for the CDR3 is TGTGCCAGCAGCTTGCTAACCGGACTCTCCGGGGAGCTGTTTTTT. V and J are TRBV11-2 and TRBJ2-2; possible D gene TRBD2, 5 bases. The germline V gene has CDR1 SGHAT and CDR2 FQNNGV. Trimming pared 3 bases from V and 6 bases from J, leaving 14 bases between. CDR3 size: 15 residues.

V gene TRBV6-5 combines with J gene TRBJ1-2, with 8 bases fitting TRBD1. In germline, CDR1 is MNHEY, CDR2 SVGAGI. V trimming: 7 bases; J trimming: 4 bases; junction bases outside the gene matches: 11. This CDR3 contains 15 residues. The CDR3 spells CASTQATGGSYGYTF. The CDR3 bases are TGTGCCAGCACCCAGGCTACAGGGGGTTCCTATGGCTACACCTTC.

This rearrangement joins TRBV6-1 to TRBJ1-5; D is unclear. The CDR3 is 13 amino acids. Germline CDR1 and CDR2: MNHNS and SASEGT. V was pared by 7 bases and J by 4 bases, with 11 bases between. CDR3 protein: CASTRAVNQPQHF. The DNA of the CDR3 is TGTGCCAGCACCCGGGCAGTGAATCAGCCCCAGCATTTT.

As DNA, the CDR3 is TGTGCCAGCAGCTCGAACAGGGGTTGGGAGACCCAGTACTTC. This sequence encodes CASSSNRGWETQYF. The rearrangement uses TRBV7-6 and TRBJ2-5; 7 bases are shared with TRBD1. The CDR3 consists of 14 residues. Germline V CDR1 and CDR2: SGHVS, FNYEAQ. The V and J ends lost 4 bases and 5 bases, in that order; junction bases with no gene match: 7.

This clone has only a few counts. V usage is TRBV19 and J usage is TRBJ2-2; 8 bases align to TRBD2. CDR3 length: 15 residues. V trimming: 5 bases; J trimming: 3 bases; junction bases outside the gene matches: 5. Germline V gives CDR1 LNHDA, CDR2 SQIVND (reference sequence). CDR3 region: CASSRAGGYTGELFF. DNA for the CDR3: TGTGCCAGTAGTCGGGCGGGGGGTTACACCGGGGAGCTGTTTTTT.